A single sample is the source of the 26 T cell receptor beta chains below, sequenced in a study of early T cells in non-severe SARS-CoV-2 infection. TCRdb called the 5' RACE reads again in MiXCR, with one record for every CDR3 protein. The repertoire consists of about 64,000 distinct CDR3 sequences, with roughly 18% occurring once and the leading ten covering over 8%. The sample was whole blood, taken at baseline. The receptors come from an adult who was a healthcare worker with PCR-confirmed SARS-CoV-2 infection or an uninfected control (not recorded which).

The V gene is TRBV29-1, the J gene TRBJ1-1; TRBD1 might be the D (5 bases). Germline V gives CDR1 SQVTM, CDR2 ANQGSEA. The CDR3 extends over 12 amino acids. V lost 2 bases, J lost 4 bases, and 8 bases lay in between. The CDR3 loop is CSVESDTTEAFF. DNA for the CDR3: TGCAGCGTTGAATCGGACACCACTGAAGCTTTCTTT. The whole variable domain, filled in from reference TRBV29-1 and TRBJ1-1, reads SAVISQKPSRDICQRGTSLTIQCQVDSQVTMMFWYRQQPGQSLTLIATANQGSEATYESGFVIDKFPISRPNLTFSTLTVSNMSPEDSSIYLCSVESDTTEAFFGQGTRLTVV.

This clonotype has more than one count but fewer than ten. In nucleotides, the CDR3 is TGTGCCAGCAGTTTTATGGGTTCGGGGAACACTGAAGCTTTCTTT. It encodes CASSFMGSGNTEAFF. The chain recombines TRBV28 with TRBJ1-1; no reliable D call. Per germline, CDR1 MDHEN and CDR2 SYDVKM. Trimming pared 3 bases from V and 1 base from J, leaving 12 bases between. The CDR3 runs to 15 residues.

The chain couples TRBV6-6 to TRBJ2-4; D is unresolved. Looked up from germline, CDR1 is MNHNY and CDR2 is SVGAGI (reference sequence). The CDR3 spans 14 residues. V was shortened by 10 bases and J by 0 bases, with 13 bases between the two germline ends. The CDR3 DNA sequence: TGTGCCACCTCGGGCGGTCTAGCCAAAAACATTCAGTACTTC. It codes for CATSGGLAKNIQYF.

This clonotype was seen many times. This chain connects TRBV19 to TRBJ2-1; D is possibly TRBD2 (5 bases). The CDR3 covers 14 residues. Germline assignment: CDR1 LNHDA and CDR2 SQIVND (reference sequence). V lost 6 bases, J lost 0 bases, and 9 bases lay in between. CDR3 coding DNA: TGTGCCAGTAGCATCCGGGACTCCTACAATGAGCAGTTCTTC. It codes for CASSIRDSYNEQFF.

This clonotype was seen a few times. The chain has TRBV15 and TRBJ1-1, with D possibly matching TRBD1 (5 bases). Germline-derived CDR1 and CDR2 are LNHNV and YYDKDF (reference sequence). The CDR3 has 15 residues. Trimming pared 1 base from V and 3 bases from J, leaving 12 bases between. The CDR3 bases are TGTGCCACCAGCAGAGGTCTGGGGGTAGACACTGAAGCTTTCTTT. Translation: CATSRGLGVDTEAFF.

This clonotype occurred many times. The chain employs TRBV2 and TRBJ2-4, with D unresolved. The V and J ends lost 5 bases and 3 bases respectively, with 14 bases between them. CDR3 length equals 15 residues. From germline, CDR1 is SNHLY and CDR2 FYNNEI. CDR3 protein: CASSPRRTVKNIQYF. In DNA, the CDR3 is TGTGCCAGCAGTCCCCGGCGGACCGTCAAAAACATTCAGTACTTC.

This chain uses TRBV12-3 or TRBV12-4 with TRBJ2-5; D not resolved. Trimming took 5 bases from V and 2 from J, leaving 6 bases between them. The CDR3 extends over 12 amino acids. CDR3 amino acids: CASSIQQETQYF. In nucleotides, the CDR3 is TGTGCCAGCAGTATCCAACAAGAGACCCAGTACTTC.

CDR3 DNA sequence: TGCGGGGGGACTGGGGCCTACGAGCAGTACTTC. Protein: CGGTGAYEQYF. The chain employs TRBV20-1 and TRBJ2-7, with a weak D call TRBD2 (6 bases). The CDR3 has 11 residues. CDR1 and CDR2 (germline): DFQATT, SNEGSKA (reference sequence).

V gene TRBV25-1 combines with J gene TRBJ2-1; D may be TRBD2 (6 bases). From germline, CDR1 is MGHDK and CDR2 SYGVNS. The CDR3 sequence is 17 residues long. V was shortened by 1 base and J by 2 bases, with 15 bases between the two germline ends. CDR3 in amino acids: CASSESRGGRPYNEQFF. DNA of the CDR3: TGTGCCAGCAGTGAATCCAGAGGAGGGCGGCCCTACAATGAGCAGTTCTTC.

DNA for the CDR3: TGTGCCAGCAGCTTAGAAGTCGGGACTAGCGGAGAAAACAATGAGCAGTTCTTC. It yields the protein CASSLEVGTSGENNEQFF. The V and J genes are TRBV13 and TRBJ2-1, with TRBD2 matching over 11 bases. The CDR3 contains 18 residues. From germline, CDR1 is PRHDT and CDR2 FYEKMQ (reference sequence). The trim removed 1 base at V and 5 bases at J, leaving 10 bases unmatched.

At least ten counts were recorded for this clonotype. The V gene is TRBV12-3 or TRBV12-4, the J gene TRBJ2-7; TRBD2 agrees at 9 bases. The CDR3 totals 16 residues. Losses at the gene ends were 3 bases for V and 3 bases for J; bases not matched to a gene: 9. CDR3 coding DNA: TGTGCCAGCAGTTTTGAAATTAGCGGGAGAAGCTACGAGCAGTACTTC. This sequence encodes CASSFEISGRSYEQYF.

The chain combines TRBV5-1 with TRBJ2-7; D call uncertain. The CDR3 length is 11 residues. The V gene's germline CDR1 is SGHRS and CDR2 YFSETQ. The V end lost 0 bases, the J end lost 5 bases, and 3 bases lay between the germline ends. The CDR3 protein is CASSLADEQYF. CDR3 in DNA: TGCGCCAGCAGCTTGGCCGACGAGCAGTACTTC.

This chain links TRBV29-1 with TRBJ1-1; TRBD1 aligns across 8 bases. Looked up from germline, CDR1 is SQVTM and CDR2 is ANQGSEA. This CDR3 is built from 12 residues. Trimming took 4 bases from V and 3 from J; bases not matched to a gene: 1. DNA of the CDR3: TGCAGCGTTGGGACAGGGCACACTGAAGCTTTCTTT. Residues: CSVGTGHTEAFF.

This clonotype was counted only a few times. The rearrangement joins TRBV20-1 to TRBJ2-4; either TRBD1 or TRBD2 may supply D (5 bases each). V lost 0 bases and J 6 bases, leaving 15 bases between the germline ends. This CDR3 is built from 15 residues. Germline lookup yields CDR1 DFQATT and CDR2 SNEGSKA (reference sequence). The CDR3 protein is CSARDLGGNLNIQYF. The DNA for the CDR3 is TGCAGTGCTAGAGATCTTGGGGGAAACTTAAACATTCAGTACTTC.

This clonotype was recorded a few times. V gene TRBV5-6 combines with J gene TRBJ2-2; unclear D gene. Trimming cost V 0 bases and J 6 bases, with 15 bases left between them. Germline-derived CDR1 and CDR2 are SGHDT and YYEEEE. This CDR3 region has 16 residues. CDR3 loop: CASSLERPAGAGELFF. The CDR3 DNA reads TGTGCCAGCAGCTTGGAAAGACCGGCAGGCGCCGGGGAGCTGTTTTTT.

This clonotype was counted only a few times. The chain employs TRBV12-3 or TRBV12-4 and TRBJ2-3; D perhaps matches TRBD1 (6 bases). The CDR3 totals 22 residues. Between the trimmed V and J ends, which lost 1 base and 4 bases, there was a span of 33 bases. CDR3 nucleotide sequence: TGTGCCAGCAGTTTAGGTCGGAGCAAGGTATTGCAGACGAACAGGGTGGCAGATACGCAGTATTTT. Translating gives CASSLGRSKVLQTNRVADTQYF.

This clonotype was seen at least ten times. This chain connects TRBV7-9 to TRBJ2-1; 7 nucleotides align to TRBD2. The CDR3 contains 16 residues. Germline CDR1 is SEHNR and CDR2 is FQNEAQ (reference sequence). Unmatched junction bases numbered 9, after V lost 5 bases and J lost 2 bases. The CDR3 reads CASSNVLADPYNEQFF. The CDR3 DNA sequence: TGTGCCAGCAGCAACGTCCTAGCGGACCCCTACAATGAGCAGTTCTTC.

The V gene is TRBV12-3 or TRBV12-4, the J gene TRBJ2-4; possibly TRBD2 for D (7 bases). Trimming shortened V by 3 bases and J by 8 bases, and 11 bases separated the two germline ends. The CDR3 is 13 residues long. The chain's CDR3 is CASSFRGGDIQYF. CDR3 coding DNA: TGTGCCAGCAGTTTCAGGGGAGGGGACATTCAGTACTTC.

This clonotype was seen repeatedly, ten times or more. DNA of the CDR3: TGCGCCAGCAGCTTATCCTCTTCCCGGGCGACTGAAGCTTTCTTT. Residues: CASSLSSSRATEAFF. The J gene is TRBJ1-1, the V gene TRBV5-1; no definite D call. The CDR3 runs to 15 residues. Germline CDR1 is SGHRS and CDR2 is YFSETQ. Deletions cut 2 bases from V and 5 bases from J, with 16 bases between.

This clonotype has more than one count but fewer than ten. The genes are TRBV5-1 and TRBJ2-3; 9 bases fit TRBD1. CDR1 SGHRS and CDR2 YFSETQ come from the germline V gene. V shed 1 base, J shed 3 bases, and the junction held 6 bases outside the gene matches. There are 16 residues in the CDR3. CDR3 residues: CASSLPGTGLTDTQYF. CDR3 DNA sequence: TGCGCCAGCAGCTTGCCCGGGACAGGGTTGACAGATACGCAGTATTTT.

This clonotype was seen a handful of times. The J gene is TRBJ1-5, the V gene TRBV5-5, with a weak D call TRBD1 (6 bases). CDR1 and CDR2 (germline): SGHKS, YYEKEE (reference sequence). The V gene lost 3 bases and the J gene lost 6 bases, with 13 bases spanning the gap. This CDR3 comprises 14 residues. The CDR3 loop reads CASSWGNRAQPQHF. The CDR3 bases are TGTGCCAGCAGCTGGGGAAACAGGGCTCAGCCCCAGCATTTT.

This clonotype was counted many times. The V call is TRBV7-9, the J call TRBJ1-6, with no clear D. Per germline, CDR1 SEHNR and CDR2 FQNEAQ (reference sequence). The CDR3 contains 16 residues. The V end was cut by 5 bases, the J end by 0 bases, with 11 bases between. CDR3 loop: CASSRDGSSYNSPLHF. The CDR3 coding sequence is TGTGCCAGCAGCAGAGATGGTAGCTCCTATAATTCACCCCTCCACTTT.

The chain uses TRBV5-1 and TRBJ2-5; no clear D gene. Germline CDR1 SGHRS, CDR2 YFSETQ. V lost 4 bases, J lost 5 bases, and 18 bases lay in between. CDR3 length: 15 amino acids. CDR3 region: CASSPDGRRVETQYF. DNA for the CDR3: TGCGCCAGCAGCCCGGACGGACGTAGGGTGGAGACCCAGTACTTC. The complete variable domain, with remaining parts taken from reference TRBV5-1 and TRBJ2-5, reads KAGVTQTPRYLIKTRGQQVTLSCSPISGHRSVSWYQQTPGQGLQFLFEYFSETQRNKGNFPGRFSGRQFSNSRSEMNVSTLELGDSALYLCASSPDGRRVETQYFGPGTRLLVL.

This clonotype has just a few counts. This chain joins TRBV27 and TRBJ1-5, with TRBD1 matching over 7 bases. The J segment lost 4 bases and the V segment lost 4 bases, leaving 7 bases of the junction unmatched. The CDR3 contains 15 residues. The germline gives CDR1 MNHEY, CDR2 SMNVEV (reference sequence). The CDR3 nucleotides read TGTGCCAGCAGTTCTACTACGACAGGGAATCAGCCCCAGCATTTT. The encoded protein is CASSSTTTGNQPQHF.

This clonotype was observed a few times. The gene calls are TRBV18 and TRBJ1-2; TRBD1 might be the D (5 bases). This CDR3 has 18 amino acids. Germline V gene lookup returns CDR1 KGHSH and CDR2 LQKENI. V was trimmed by 3 bases and J by 4 bases, leaving 24 bases between them. CDR3 sequence: CASSPNNVRRQNIYGYTF. CDR3 sequence (DNA): TGTGCCAGCTCACCCAACAATGTCCGAAGACAGAACATCTATGGCTACACCTTC.

The chain uses TRBV11-2 and TRBJ2-7; 9 nucleotides agree with TRBD1. The CDR3 extends over 19 amino acids. Germline V lookup: CDR1 SGHAT, CDR2 FQNNGV. J gave up 1 base and V 4 bases, and 17 bases lay outside the gene matches. CDR3 loop: CASSSSTGTGLSRSYEQYF. In nucleotides, the CDR3 is TGTGCCAGCAGCTCCTCCACCGGGACAGGGCTAAGCCGATCCTACGAGCAGTACTTC.